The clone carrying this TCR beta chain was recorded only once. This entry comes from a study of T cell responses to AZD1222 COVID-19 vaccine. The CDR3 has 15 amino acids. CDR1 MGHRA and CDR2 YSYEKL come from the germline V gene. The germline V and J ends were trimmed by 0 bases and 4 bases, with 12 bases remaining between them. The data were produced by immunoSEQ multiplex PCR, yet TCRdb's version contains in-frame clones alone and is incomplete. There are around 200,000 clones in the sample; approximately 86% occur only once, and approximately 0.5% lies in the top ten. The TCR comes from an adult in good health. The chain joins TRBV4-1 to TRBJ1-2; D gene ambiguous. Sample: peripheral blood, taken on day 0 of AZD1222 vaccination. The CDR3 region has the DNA TGCGCCAGCAGCCAAGATCTAAAACCTGGCTATGGCTACACCTTC. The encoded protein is CASSQDLKPGYGYTF.